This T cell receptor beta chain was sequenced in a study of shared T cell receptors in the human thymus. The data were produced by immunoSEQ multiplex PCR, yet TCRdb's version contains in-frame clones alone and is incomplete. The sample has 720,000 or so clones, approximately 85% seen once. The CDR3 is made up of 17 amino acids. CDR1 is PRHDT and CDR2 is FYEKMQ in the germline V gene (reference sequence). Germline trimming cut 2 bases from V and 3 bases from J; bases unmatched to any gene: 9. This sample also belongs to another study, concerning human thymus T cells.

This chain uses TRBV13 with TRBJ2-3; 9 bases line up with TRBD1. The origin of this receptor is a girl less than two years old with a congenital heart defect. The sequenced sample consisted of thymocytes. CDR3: CASSLISQGALTDTQYF. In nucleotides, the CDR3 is TGTGCCAGCAGCTTAATTTCACAGGGGGCGCTAACAGATACGCAGTATTTT. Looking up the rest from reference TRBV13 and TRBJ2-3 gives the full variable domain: AAGVIQSPRHLIKEKRETATLKCYPIPRHDTVYWYQQGPGQDPQFLISFYEKMQSDKGSIPDRFSAQQFSDYHSELNMSSLELGDSALYFCASSLISQGALTDTQYFGPGTRLTVL.